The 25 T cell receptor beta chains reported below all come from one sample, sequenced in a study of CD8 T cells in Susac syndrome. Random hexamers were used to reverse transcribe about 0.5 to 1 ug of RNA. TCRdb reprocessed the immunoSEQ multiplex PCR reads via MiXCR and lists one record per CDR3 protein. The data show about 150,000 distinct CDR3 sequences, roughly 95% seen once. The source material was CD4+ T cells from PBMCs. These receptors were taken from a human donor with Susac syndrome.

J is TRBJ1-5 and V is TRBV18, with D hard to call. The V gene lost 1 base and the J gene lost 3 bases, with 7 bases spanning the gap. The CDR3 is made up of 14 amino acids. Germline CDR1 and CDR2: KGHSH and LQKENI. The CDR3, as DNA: TGTGCCAGCTCACCACAGGGCCCCAATCAGCCCCAGCATTTT. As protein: CASSPQGPNQPQHF.

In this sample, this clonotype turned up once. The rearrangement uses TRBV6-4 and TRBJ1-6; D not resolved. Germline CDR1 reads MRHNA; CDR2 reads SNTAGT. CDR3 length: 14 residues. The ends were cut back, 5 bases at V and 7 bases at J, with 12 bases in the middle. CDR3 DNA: TGTGCCAGCAGTCGGGAAGGGAAGAATTCACCCCTCCACTTT. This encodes CASSREGKNSPLHF.

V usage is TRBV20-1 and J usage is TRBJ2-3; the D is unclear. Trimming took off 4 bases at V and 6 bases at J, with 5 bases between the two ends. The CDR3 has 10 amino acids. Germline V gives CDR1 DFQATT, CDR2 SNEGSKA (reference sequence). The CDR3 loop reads CSAKVDTQYF. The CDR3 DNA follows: TGCAGTGCTAAGGTGGATACGCAGTATTTT.

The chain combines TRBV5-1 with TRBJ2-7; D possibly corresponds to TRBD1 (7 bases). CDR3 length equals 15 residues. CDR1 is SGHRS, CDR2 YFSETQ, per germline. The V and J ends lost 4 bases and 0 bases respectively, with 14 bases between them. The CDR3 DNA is TGCGCCAGCAGCCGGACAGGAGGGGGCTCCTACGAGCAGTACTTC. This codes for CASSRTGGGSYEQYF.

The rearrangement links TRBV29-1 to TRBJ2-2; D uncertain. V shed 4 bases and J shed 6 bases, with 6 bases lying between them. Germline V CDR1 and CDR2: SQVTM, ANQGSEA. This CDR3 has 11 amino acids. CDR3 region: CSVAGSGELFF. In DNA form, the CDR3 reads TGCAGCGTTGCCGGGTCCGGGGAGCTGTTTTTT.

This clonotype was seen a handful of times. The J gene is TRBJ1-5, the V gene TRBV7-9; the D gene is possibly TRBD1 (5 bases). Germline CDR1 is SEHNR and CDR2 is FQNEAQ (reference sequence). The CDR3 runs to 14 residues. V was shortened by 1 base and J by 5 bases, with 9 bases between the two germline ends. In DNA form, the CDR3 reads TGTGCCAGCAGCTTAGACGGGGGGGATCAGCCCCAGCATTTT. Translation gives CASSLDGGDQPQHF.

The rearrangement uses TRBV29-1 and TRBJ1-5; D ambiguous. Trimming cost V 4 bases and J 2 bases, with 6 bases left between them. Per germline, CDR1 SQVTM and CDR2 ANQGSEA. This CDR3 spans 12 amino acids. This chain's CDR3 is CSVGSGNQPQHF. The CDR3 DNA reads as TGCAGCGTTGGATCAGGCAATCAGCCCCAGCATTTT.

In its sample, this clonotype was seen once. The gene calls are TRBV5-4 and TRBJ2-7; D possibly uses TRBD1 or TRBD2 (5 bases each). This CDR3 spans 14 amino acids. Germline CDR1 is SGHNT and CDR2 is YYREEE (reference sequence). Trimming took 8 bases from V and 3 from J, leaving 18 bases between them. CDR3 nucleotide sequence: TGTGCCAGTAACTCTCGGGGCCGAAACTACGAGCAGTACTTC. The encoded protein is CASNSRGRNYEQYF.

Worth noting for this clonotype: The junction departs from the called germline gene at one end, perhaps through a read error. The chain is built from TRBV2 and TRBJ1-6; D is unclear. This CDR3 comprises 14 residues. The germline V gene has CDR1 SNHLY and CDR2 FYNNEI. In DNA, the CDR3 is TGTTCCAGCAGTGTAGGCGGAGATAATTCACCCCTCCACTTT. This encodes CSSSVGGDNSPLHF. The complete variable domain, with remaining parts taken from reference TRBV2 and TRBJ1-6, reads EPEVTQTPSHQVTQMGQEVILRCVPISNHLYFYWYRQILGQKVEFLVSFYNNEISEKSEIFDDQFSVERPDGSNFTLKIRSTKLEDSAMYFCSSSVGGDNSPLHFGNGTRLTVT.

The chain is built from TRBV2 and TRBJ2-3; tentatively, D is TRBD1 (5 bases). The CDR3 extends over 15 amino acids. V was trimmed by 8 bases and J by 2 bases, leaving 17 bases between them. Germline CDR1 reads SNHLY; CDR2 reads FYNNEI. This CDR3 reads CASGKGQGTTDTQYF. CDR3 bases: TGTGCCAGCGGGAAGGGGCAGGGAACCACAGATACGCAGTATTTT.

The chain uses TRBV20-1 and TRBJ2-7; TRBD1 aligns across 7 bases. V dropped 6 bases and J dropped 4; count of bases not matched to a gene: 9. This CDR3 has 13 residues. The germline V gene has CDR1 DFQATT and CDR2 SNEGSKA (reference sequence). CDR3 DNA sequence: TGCAGTGCCCAGCGACAGGGTCGGTACGAGCAGTACTTC. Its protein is CSAQRQGRYEQYF.

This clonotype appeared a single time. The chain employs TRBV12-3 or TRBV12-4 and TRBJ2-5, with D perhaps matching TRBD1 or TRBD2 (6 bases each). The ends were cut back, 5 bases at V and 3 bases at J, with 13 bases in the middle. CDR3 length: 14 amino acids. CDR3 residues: CASSGRGGEETQYF. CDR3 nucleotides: TGTGCCAGCAGTGGCAGGGGCGGGGAAGAGACCCAGTACTTC.

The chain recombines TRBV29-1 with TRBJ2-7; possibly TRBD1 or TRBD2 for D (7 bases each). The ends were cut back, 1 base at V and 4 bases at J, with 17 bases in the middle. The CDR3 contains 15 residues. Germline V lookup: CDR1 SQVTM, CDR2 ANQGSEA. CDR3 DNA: TGCAGCGTTGAAGGCGGGGGACAGAGTAGGTACGAGCAGTACTTC. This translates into CSVEGGGQSRYEQYF.

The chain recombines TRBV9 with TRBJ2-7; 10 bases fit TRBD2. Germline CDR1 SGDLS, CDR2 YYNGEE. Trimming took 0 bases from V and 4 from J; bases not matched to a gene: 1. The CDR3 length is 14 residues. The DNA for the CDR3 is TGTGCCAGCAGCGTAGGTAGCGGGGGGTACGAGCAGTACTTC. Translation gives CASSVGSGGYEQYF.

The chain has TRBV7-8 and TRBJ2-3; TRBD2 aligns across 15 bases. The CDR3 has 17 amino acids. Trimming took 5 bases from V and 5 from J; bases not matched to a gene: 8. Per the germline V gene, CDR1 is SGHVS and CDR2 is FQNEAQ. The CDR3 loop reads CASSTRTSGGGRDTQYF. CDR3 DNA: TGTGCCAGCAGCACAAGGACTAGCGGGGGGGGCAGAGATACGCAGTATTTT.

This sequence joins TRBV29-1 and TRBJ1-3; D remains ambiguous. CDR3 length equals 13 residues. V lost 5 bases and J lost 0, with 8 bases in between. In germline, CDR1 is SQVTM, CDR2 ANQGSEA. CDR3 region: CSVSMSSGNTIYF. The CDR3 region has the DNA TGCAGCGTTAGTATGAGCTCTGGAAACACCATATATTTT.

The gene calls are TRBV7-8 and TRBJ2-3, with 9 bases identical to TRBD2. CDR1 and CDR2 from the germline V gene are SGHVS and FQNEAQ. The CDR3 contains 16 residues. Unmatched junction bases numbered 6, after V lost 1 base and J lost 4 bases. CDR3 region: CASSLVGRGGADTQYF. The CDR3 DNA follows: TGTGCCAGCAGCTTAGTGGGGCGGGGGGGCGCAGATACGCAGTATTTT.

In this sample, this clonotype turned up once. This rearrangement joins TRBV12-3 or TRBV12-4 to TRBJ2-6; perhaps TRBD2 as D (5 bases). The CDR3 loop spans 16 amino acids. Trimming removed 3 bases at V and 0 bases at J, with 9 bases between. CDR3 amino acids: CASSFGVLSGANVLTF. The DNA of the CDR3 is TGTGCCAGCAGTTTCGGGGTTCTCTCTGGGGCCAACGTCCTGACTTTC.

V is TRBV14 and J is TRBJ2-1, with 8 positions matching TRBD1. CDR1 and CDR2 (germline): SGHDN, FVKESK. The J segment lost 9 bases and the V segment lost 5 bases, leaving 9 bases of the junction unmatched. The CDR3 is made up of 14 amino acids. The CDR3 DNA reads TGTGCCAGCAGCGTTCGGCAGGGGGCGGGTGAGCAGTTCTTC. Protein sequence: CASSVRQGAGEQFF.

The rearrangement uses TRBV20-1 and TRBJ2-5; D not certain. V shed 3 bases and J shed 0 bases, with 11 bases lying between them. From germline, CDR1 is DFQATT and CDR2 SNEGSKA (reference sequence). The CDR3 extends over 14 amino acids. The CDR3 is CSASIRANQETQYF. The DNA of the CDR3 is TGCAGTGCTAGTATCCGGGCGAACCAAGAGACCCAGTACTTC.

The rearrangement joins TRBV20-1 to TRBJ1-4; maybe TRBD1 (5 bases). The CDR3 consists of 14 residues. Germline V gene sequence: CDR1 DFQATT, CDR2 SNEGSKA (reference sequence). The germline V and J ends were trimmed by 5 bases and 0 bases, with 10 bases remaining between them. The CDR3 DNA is TGCAGTGCTCCGACGGGGCCAACTAATGAAAAACTGTTTTTT. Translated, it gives CSAPTGPTNEKLFF.

CDR3 in DNA: TGCAGCGTGGCTAGCGGGGGGACCTACGAGCAGTACTTC. Its protein product is CSVASGGTYEQYF. The gene calls are TRBV29-1 and TRBJ2-7; 11 bases line up with TRBD2. V was clipped by 6 bases and J by 2 bases; unmatched bases: 3. The CDR3 spans 13 residues. Germline V gene lookup returns CDR1 SQVTM and CDR2 ANQGSEA.

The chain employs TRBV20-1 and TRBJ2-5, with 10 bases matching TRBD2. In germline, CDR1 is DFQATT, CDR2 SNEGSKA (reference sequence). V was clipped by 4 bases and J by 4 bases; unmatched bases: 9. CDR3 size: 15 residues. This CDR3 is CSAMKASGGGETQYF. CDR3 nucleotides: TGCAGTGCTATGAAGGCTAGCGGGGGTGGAGAGACCCAGTACTTC.

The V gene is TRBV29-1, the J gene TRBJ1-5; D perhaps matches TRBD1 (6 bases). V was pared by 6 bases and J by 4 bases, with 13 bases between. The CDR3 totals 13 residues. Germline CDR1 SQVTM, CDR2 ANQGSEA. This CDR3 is CSVADSENQPQHF. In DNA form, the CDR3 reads TGCAGCGTGGCGGACAGCGAAAATCAGCCCCAGCATTTT.

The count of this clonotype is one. CDR3 sequence reads: CASSSRQGADTQYF. CDR3 coding DNA: TGTGCCAGCAGCTCCCGACAGGGGGCAGATACGCAGTATTTT. The V call is TRBV13, the J call TRBJ2-3, with 9 positions matching TRBD1. J lost 4 bases, V lost 4 bases, and 3 bases had no gene match. CDR1 and CDR2 from the germline V gene are PRHDT and FYEKMQ (reference sequence). This CDR3 has 14 amino acids.